This is a list of T cell receptor beta chains from one sample in a study of blood T cell repertoires in COVID-19. Only in-frame clones appear in the TCRdb table, and some are missing; sequencing was by immunoSEQ multiplex PCR. This sample carries 250,000 to 300,000 clones, around 90% of them seen once, and the ten largest clones take under 2.5%. Sequencing was done on a sample of peripheral blood. Receptor source: a woman aged 55 to 70 with COVID-19, enrolled during active disease. Each CDR3 is given with its conserved first and last residue. Each record gives: V gene, D gene, clone size, J gene, CDR3 protein, CDR3 DNA. A D gene is named only where the DNA matches it firmly. Clone size is not always given. Where it is, it says once, few, many or a class for expanded clones.

V: TRBV5-4
D: TRBD1
size: NA
J: TRBJ1-1
CDR3: CASSLDSGQMNTEAFF
DNA: TGTGCCAGCAGCTTGGATTCGGGACAGATGAACACTGAAGCTTTCTTT

V: TRBV5-1
D: NA
size: NA
J: TRBJ1-6
CDR3: CASSKGVVGDSPLHF
DNA: TGCGCCAGCAGCAAAGGGGTGGTTGGTGATTCACCCCTCCACTTT

V: TRBV5-4
D: TRBD2
size: NA
J: TRBJ2-5
CDR3: CASSSLLIAGGQETQYF
DNA: TGTGCCAGCAGCTCACTACTTATAGCGGGGGGCCAAGAGACCCAGTACTTC

V: TRBV7-2
D: TRBD1
size: NA
J: TRBJ2-2
CDR3: CASTPGTGRTGELFF
DNA: TGTGCCAGCACCCCGGGGACAGGGAGAACCGGGGAGCTGTTTTTT

V: TRBV30
D: NA
size: NA
J: TRBJ1-3
CDR3: CAWTTAGNTIYF
DNA: TGTGCCTGGACCACTGCTGGAAACACCATATATTTT

V: TRBV19
D: NA
size: NA
J: TRBJ2-7
CDR3: CASSFPGPGAYEQYF
DNA: TGTGCCAGTAGCTTCCCCGGGCCAGGGGCCTACGAGCAGTACTTC

V: TRBV24-1
D: NA
size: NA
J: TRBJ1-1
CDR3: CATSDLHEQGCFDTEAFF
DNA: TGTGCCACCAGTGATTTGCATGAGCAGGGGTGTTTTGACACTGAAGCTTTCTTT

V: TRBV11-2
D: NA
size: NA
J: TRBJ1-1
CDR3: CASSLGFVGGLNTEAFF
DNA: TGTGCCAGCAGCTTAGGTTTTGTAGGGGGATTGAACACTGAAGCTTTCTTT

V: TRBV11-2
D: TRBD1
size: NA
J: TRBJ1-3
CDR3: CASSSHRGAGNTIYF
DNA: TGTGCCAGCAGCTCCCACAGGGGAGCTGGAAACACCATATATTTT

V: TRBV18
D: NA
size: once
J: TRBJ1-1
CDR3: CTSSRPGETLNTEAFF
DNA: TGTACCAGCTCACGACCAGGGGAAACTCTGAACACTGAAGCTTTCTTT

V: TRBV9
D: TRBD1
size: NA
J: TRBJ1-2
CDR3: CASSGTGEGGTYGYTF
DNA: TGTGCCAGCAGCGGAACAGGGGAAGGAGGAACCTATGGCTACACCTTC

V: TRBV27
D: NA
size: once
J: TRBJ1-4
CDR3: CASSLYIPGANEKLFF
DNA: TGTGCCAGCAGTTTATATATCCCAGGGGCTAATGAAAAACTGTTTTTT

V: TRBV18
D: NA
size: NA
J: TRBJ1-1
CDR3: CASSIGEATEAFF
DNA: TGTGCCAGCTCAATAGGGGAGGCGACTGAAGCTTTCTTT

V: TRBV5-1
D: NA
size: few
J: TRBJ1-4
CDR3: CASSRTAAGEKLFF
DNA: TGCGCCAGCAGCAGGACAGCGGCGGGTGAAAAACTGTTTTTT

V: TRBV19
D: NA
size: NA
J: TRBJ1-6
CDR3: CASSSDRVSYNSPLHF
DNA: TGTGCCAGTAGTTCGGACAGAGTCTCCTATAATTCACCCCTCCACTTT

V: TRBV5-1
D: NA
size: once
J: TRBJ1-1
CDR3: CASSLVFGQITNTEAFF
DNA: TGCGCCAGCAGCTTGGTTTTTGGACAGATTACTAACACTGAAGCTTTCTTT

V: TRBV6-5
D: NA
size: NA
J: TRBJ2-3
CDR3: CASSLSREITDTQYF
DNA: TGTGCCAGCAGTTTAAGCAGGGAAATCACAGATACGCAGTATTTT

V: TRBV5-1
D: NA
size: NA
J: TRBJ1-2
CDR3: CASSSRHPSGLDGYTF
DNA: TGCGCCAGCAGCTCCAGACACCCGAGCGGTTTGGATGGCTACACCTTC

V: TRBV7-6
D: NA
size: few
J: TRBJ1-4
CDR3: CASSLGQNEKLFF
DNA: TGTGCCAGCAGCTTGGGGCAGAACGAAAAACTGTTTTTT

V: TRBV11-1
D: TRBD2
size: NA
J: TRBJ2-3
CDR3: CASSSRTSGGTDTQYF
DNA: TGTGCCAGCAGCTCAAGGACTAGCGGGGGCACAGATACGCAGTATTTT

V: TRBV7-9
D: NA
size: NA
J: TRBJ1-1
CDR3: CASHTPRKQTSGDYTEAFF
DNA: TGTGCCAGCCACACCCCCCGAAAACAGACTTCGGGGGACTACACTGAAGCTTTCTTT

V: TRBV7-3
D: TRBD1
size: NA
J: TRBJ2-7
CDR3: CASRTVDRDRGAYEQYF
DNA: TGTGCCAGCAGGACTGTAGACCGGGACAGGGGGGCCTACGAGCAGTACTTC

V: TRBV7-2
D: NA
size: NA
J: TRBJ2-7
CDR3: CASSSLAGLGEQYF
DNA: TGTGCCAGCAGCTCGCTAGCTGGCCTGGGTGAGCAGTACTTC

V: TRBV3-1/TRBV3-2
D: TRBD1
size: NA
J: TRBJ2-7
CDR3: CASSQVYGTGGIGEQYF
DNA: TGTGCCAGCAGCCAAGTCTACGGGACAGGGGGCATCGGCGAGCAGTACTTC

V: TRBV5-1
D: TRBD1
size: NA
J: TRBJ1-6
CDR3: CASTTGTGHNSPLHF
DNA: TGCGCCAGCACAACCGGGACAGGGCATAATTCACCCCTCCACTTT

V: TRBV9
D: NA
size: NA
J: TRBJ1-4
CDR3: CASSSGLTNEKLFF
DNA: TGTGCCAGCAGCTCGGGACTGACGAATGAAAAACTGTTTTTT

V: TRBV7-9
D: TRBD1
size: NA
J: TRBJ1-5
CDR3: CASSQGQGNRPQHF
DNA: TGTGCCAGCAGCCAAGGACAGGGCAATCGGCCCCAGCATTTT